This TCR beta chain was identified in a study of blood T cell repertoires in COVID-19. Assay: immunoSEQ multiplex PCR; the TCRdb copy retains only in-frame clones and omits some. Of around 200,000 clones in the sample, around four fifths were seen once. Participants were placed into cohorts based on the clinical history they reported. This clone was observed a few times. The CDR3 extends over 15 amino acids. J gave up 12 bases and V 4 bases, and 16 bases lay outside the gene matches. CDR1 is SQVTM, CDR2 ANQGSEA, per germline. The sample taken for sequencing was PBMCs or T cells enriched from blood (not recorded which). V usage is TRBV29-1 and J usage is TRBJ2-3, with 10 bases matching TRBD1. The receptor was isolated from a man aged 35 to 55 who had recovered from COVID-19. CDR3 in amino acids: CSVVSPGQGYDFQYF. For the CDR3, the DNA is TGCAGCGTTGTTAGCCCGGGACAGGGGTACGATTTTCAGTATTTT.